This T cell receptor (beta chain) is from a study of blood T cell repertoires in COVID-19. As for the study in general: Acute and convalescent COVID-19 specimens originated in the United States, Italy and Spain.

Per the authors' pipeline: Using reference gene primer amplification, nucleated cell counts were estimated. Clones were read by immunoSEQ multiplex PCR, and TCRdb kept only the in-frame ones, dropping some. The DNA was the basis for D and trimming; V, J and clone size are from that table. The top ten clones hold 6.9% of a sample with some 300,000 clones, about 87% of them seen once. Germline-derived CDR1 and CDR2 are MGHRA and YSYEKL. V was clipped by 6 bases and J by 1 base; unmatched bases: 18. The CDR3 length is 19 residues. Sequenced sample: peripheral blood. The chain joins TRBV4-1 to TRBJ1-1; TRBD1 aligns across 9 bases. This clonotype originated in a young woman who had recovered from COVID-19. The CDR3 here is CASSQSLPLEDRGNTEAFF. The CDR3 nucleotides read TGCGCCAGCAGTCAAAGCCTCCCCCTGGAGGACAGGGGGAACACTGAAGCTTTCTTT.